A selection of T cell receptor beta chains follows, all from one sample in a study of T cell changes during pregnancy in multiple sclerosis. Assay used: immunoSEQ multiplex PCR; TCRdb lists only in-frame clones, some missing. The table records about 110,000 clones, 80% to 95% of them present only once. The input for sequencing was peripheral blood, taken after pregnancy. These receptors originate from a female donor with multiple sclerosis, enrolled in a pregnancy study. Both conserved end residues are part of each CDR3. D genes are given only for firm matches. The size entry is marked missing in some rows and otherwise reads once, few, many or a size class.

J: TRBJ2-7; size: .; V: TRBV2; D: .; CDR3: CATDPGLYYEQYF; DNA: TGTGCCACTGATCCGGGACTTTACTACGAGCAGTACTTC
J: TRBJ1-1; size: .; V: TRBV27; D: TRBD1; CDR3: CASPRLMTGNMNTEAFF; DNA: TGTGCCAGCCCCCGGTTGATGACAGGGAACATGAACACTGAAGCTTTCTTT
J: TRBJ1-2; size: .; V: TRBV5-6; D: TRBD1; CDR3: CASSSATGGASYGYTF; DNA: TGTGCCAGCAGTTCCGCCACAGGGGGCGCGAGCTATGGCTACACCTTC
J: TRBJ2-1; size: .; V: TRBV30; D: TRBD2; CDR3: CAWTSGGAGYNEQFF; DNA: TGTGCCTGGACTAGCGGGGGGGCAGGATACAATGAGCAGTTCTTC
J: TRBJ1-3; size: .; V: TRBV7-9; D: .; CDR3: CASSLASGLGGNTIYF; DNA: TGTGCCAGCAGCTTAGCCTCGGGGTTGGGTGGAAACACCATATATTTT
J: TRBJ2-1; size: .; V: TRBV7-9; D: .; CDR3: CASSISGASYNEQFF; DNA: TGTGCCAGCAGCATTAGCGGAGCCTCCTACAATGAGCAGTTCTTC
J: TRBJ1-5; size: once; V: TRBV7-8; D: .; CDR3: CASSPPGVNSNQPQHF; DNA: TGTGCCAGCAGCCCCCCCGGGGTTAATAGCAATCAGCCCCAGCATTTT
J: TRBJ1-4; size: .; V: TRBV2; D: .; CDR3: CASSEEQGSNEKLFF; DNA: TGTGCCAGCAGTGAAGAGCAGGGGAGTAATGAAAAACTGTTTTTT
J: TRBJ2-7; size: .; V: TRBV13; D: TRBD1; CDR3: CASSSNDRVHEQYF; DNA: TGTGCCAGCAGCTCTAATGACAGGGTCCACGAGCAGTACTTC
J: TRBJ1-4; size: .; V: TRBV5-6; D: .; CDR3: CASSFRGINEKLFF; DNA: TGTGCCAGCAGCTTTCGAGGGATAAATGAAAAACTGTTTTTT
J: TRBJ2-3; size: .; V: TRBV30; D: TRBD1; CDR3: CAWRIGQGRQYF; DNA: TGTGCCTGGAGGATAGGACAGGGGAGGCAGTATTTT
J: TRBJ1-5; size: .; V: TRBV7-9; D: .; CDR3: CASSGGELSNQPQHF; DNA: TGTGCCAGCAGCGGGGGGGAGTTGAGCAATCAGCCCCAGCATTTT
J: TRBJ1-4; size: .; V: TRBV11-2; D: .; CDR3: CASSQSGIINEKLFF; DNA: TGTGCCAGCAGCCAATCAGGGATTATTAATGAAAAACTGTTTTTT
J: TRBJ2-7; size: .; V: TRBV27; D: .; CDR3: CASSLYSGGSYEQYF; DNA: TGTGCCAGCAGTTTATACTCCGGGGGTTCCTACGAGCAGTACTTC
J: TRBJ1-6; size: .; V: TRBV19; D: TRBD1; CDR3: CASSTTTTGRAYNSPLHF; DNA: TGTGCCAGCTCAACGACAACGACAGGGCGGGCGTATAATTCACCCCTCCACTTT
J: TRBJ2-3; size: .; V: TRBV11-2; D: .; CDR3: CASSLDTSTDTQYF; DNA: TGTGCCAGCAGCTTAGACACTAGCACAGATACGCAGTATTTT
J: TRBJ2-5; size: .; V: TRBV11-2; D: TRBD2; CDR3: CASSLMTSLQTQYF; DNA: TGTGCCAGCAGCTTAATGACTAGCTTGCAGACCCAGTACTTC
J: TRBJ2-1; size: .; V: TRBV6-5; D: TRBD1; CDR3: CASSQTGNEQFF; DNA: TGTGCCAGCAGTCAGACAGGGAATGAGCAGTTCTTC
J: TRBJ1-1; size: .; V: TRBV18; D: TRBD1; CDR3: CASSPLGQPNTEAFF; DNA: TGTGCCAGCTCACCGTTGGGACAGCCGAACACTGAAGCTTTCTTT
J: TRBJ1-6; size: few; V: TRBV9; D: .; CDR3: CASSANSNSPLHF; DNA: TGTGCCAGCAGCGCCAACAGCAATTCACCCCTCCACTTT
J: TRBJ2-2; size: .; V: TRBV2; D: .; CDR3: CASSVLGQNTGELFF; DNA: TGTGCCAGCAGTGTTCTAGGACAGAACACCGGGGAGCTGTTTTTT
J: TRBJ2-7; size: .; V: TRBV27; D: .; CDR3: CASSLHVGALYEQYF; DNA: TGTGCCAGCAGTTTACATGTGGGGGCGCTTTACGAGCAGTACTTC
J: TRBJ1-6; size: few; V: TRBV18; D: TRBD1; CDR3: CASSQSGQGGNSPLHF; DNA: TGTGCCAGCTCACAAAGCGGACAGGGCGGGAATTCACCCCTCCACTTT
J: TRBJ2-1; size: .; V: TRBV27; D: TRBD1; CDR3: CASSSGGAGEQFF; DNA: TGTGCCAGCAGCTCAGGGGGCGCGGGGGAGCAGTTCTTC
J: TRBJ2-7; size: .; V: TRBV10-2; D: TRBD2; CDR3: CASKRETYEQYF; DNA: TGCGCCAGCAAGCGGGAGACTTACGAGCAGTACTTC
J: TRBJ1-1; size: .; V: TRBV10-3; D: .; CDR3: CAISTLANTEAFF; DNA: TGTGCCATCAGCACATTAGCCAACACTGAAGCTTTCTTT
J: TRBJ1-1; size: .; V: TRBV5-6; D: .; CDR3: CASTSWGGMNTEAFF; DNA: TGTGCCAGCACTTCGTGGGGCGGGATGAACACTGAAGCTTTCTTT
J: TRBJ1-2; size: .; V: TRBV19; D: TRBD1; CDR3: CASSRDRDGSGYTF; DNA: TGTGCCAGTAGTAGGGACAGGGACGGTTCTGGCTACACCTTC
J: TRBJ2-5; size: .; V: TRBV9; D: TRBD2; CDR3: CASSVEPSGNGETQYF; DNA: TGTGCCAGCAGCGTAGAGCCTAGCGGGAATGGAGAGACCCAGTACTTC
J: TRBJ2-7; size: .; V: TRBV19; D: TRBD1; CDR3: CASRKTGMGYEQYF; DNA: TGTGCCAGTAGGAAGACAGGGATGGGTTACGAGCAGTACTTC
J: TRBJ2-3; size: .; V: TRBV19; D: .; CDR3: CASSIDHGADTQYF; DNA: TGTGCCAGTAGTATAGATCATGGGGCGGATACGCAGTATTTT
J: TRBJ1-4; size: .; V: TRBV28; D: TRBD1; CDR3: CASSGTARSEKLFF; DNA: TGTGCCAGCAGTGGGACAGCCAGGAGTGAAAAACTGTTTTTT
J: TRBJ1-1; size: .; V: TRBV5-4; D: TRBD1; CDR3: CASSLEQGATEAFF; DNA: TGTGCCAGCAGCTTGGAACAGGGGGCGACTGAAGCTTTCTTT
J: TRBJ2-1; size: .; V: TRBV2; D: .; CDR3: CASRARWRADEQFF; DNA: TGTGCCAGCAGAGCTAGATGGCGGGCGGATGAGCAGTTCTTC
J: TRBJ2-2; size: .; V: TRBV18; D: TRBD1; CDR3: CASSRTGTDTGELFF; DNA: TGTGCCAGCTCAAGGACAGGGACGGACACCGGGGAGCTGTTTTTT
J: TRBJ2-5; size: .; V: TRBV5-4; D: .; CDR3: CASSLGLKETQYF; DNA: TGTGCCAGCAGCTTAGGACTGAAAGAGACCCAGTACTTC
J: TRBJ1-5; size: .; V: TRBV10-2; D: .; CDR3: CASSESGTLGNQPQHF; DNA: TGCGCCAGCAGTGAGTCAGGGACTTTGGGCAATCAGCCCCAGCATTTT
J: TRBJ2-7; size: .; V: TRBV5-4; D: .; CDR3: CASSLGLGQTITYEQYF; DNA: TGTGCCAGCAGCCTGGGGTTGGGACAAACGATTACCTACGAGCAGTACTTC
J: TRBJ2-2; size: once; V: TRBV29-1; D: TRBD1; CDR3: CSVERTGGIGELFF; DNA: TGCAGCGTTGAACGGACAGGGGGTATCGGGGAGCTGTTTTTT
J: TRBJ1-3; size: .; V: TRBV7-2; D: TRBD1; CDR3: CASSPRTGATTGNTIYF; DNA: TGTGCCAGCAGCCCCCGGACAGGGGCGACGACTGGAAACACCATATATTTT
J: TRBJ1-5; size: .; V: TRBV6-1; D: TRBD1; CDR3: CASRGTATYQPQHF; DNA: TGTGCCAGCAGAGGGACAGCGACCTATCAGCCCCAGCATTTT
J: TRBJ2-2; size: .; V: TRBV11-3; D: TRBD2; CDR3: CASSLGPLAGDTTGELFF; DNA: TGTGCCAGCAGCTTAGGTCCCCTAGCGGGGGATACCACCGGGGAGCTGTTTTTT
J: TRBJ2-7; size: .; V: TRBV7-2; D: .; CDR3: CASSNNEGGEQYF; DNA: TGTGCCAGCAGTAATAACGAAGGAGGGGAGCAGTACTTC
J: TRBJ1-1; size: .; V: TRBV6-1; D: .; CDR3: CASSAGGWANTEAFF; DNA: TGTGCCAGCAGTGCGGGAGGGTGGGCGAACACTGAAGCTTTCTTT
J: TRBJ2-7; size: .; V: TRBV5-1; D: TRBD1; CDR3: CASSLRQGAQLEQYF; DNA: TGCGCCAGCAGCTTAAGACAGGGGGCGCAACTCGAGCAGTACTTC
J: TRBJ1-2; size: .; V: TRBV5-6; D: TRBD1; CDR3: CASSLALWTGVGSGYTF; DNA: TGTGCCAGCAGCTTGGCCCTTTGGACAGGAGTAGGTAGCGGCTACACCTTC
J: TRBJ1-1; size: .; V: TRBV7-9; D: .; CDR3: CASSTMNTEAFF; DNA: TGTGCCAGCAGCACTATGAACACTGAAGCTTTCTTT
J: TRBJ2-1; size: .; V: TRBV15; D: .; CDR3: CATSMLGAVGPFF; DNA: TGTGCCACCAGCATGCTTGGGGCGGTTGGGCCGTTCTTC
J: TRBJ1-2; size: .; V: TRBV7-9; D: .; CDR3: CASSSDSYGYTF; DNA: TGTGCCAGCAGCTCGGACAGCTATGGCTACACCTTC
J: TRBJ1-2; size: few; V: TRBV5-4; D: .; CDR3: CASSLEANYGYTF; DNA: TGTGCCAGCAGCCTTGAGGCCAACTATGGCTACACCTTC
J: TRBJ2-7; size: .; V: TRBV5-1; D: .; CDR3: CASSFDTSGGYEQYF; DNA: TGCGCCAGCAGCTTCGACACCTCCGGGGGTTACGAGCAGTACTTC
J: TRBJ2-5; size: .; V: TRBV5-1; D: .; CDR3: CASSSPAGIQETQYF; DNA: TGCGCCAGCAGCTCCCCCGCGGGTATCCAAGAGACCCAGTACTTC
J: TRBJ2-3; size: .; V: TRBV28; D: TRBD2; CDR3: CASSLGGRRADTQYF; DNA: TGTGCCAGCAGTTTAGGCGGGAGGCGGGCAGATACGCAGTATTTT
J: TRBJ2-7; size: .; V: TRBV7-9; D: .; CDR3: CASSSEASYEQYF; DNA: TGTGCCAGCAGCTCCGAGGCCTCCTACGAGCAGTACTTC
J: TRBJ2-1; size: .; V: TRBV7-6; D: TRBD2; CDR3: CASSLVGSGDYNEQFF; DNA: TGTGCCAGCAGCTTAGTCGGTAGCGGGGACTACAATGAGCAGTTCTTC
J: TRBJ2-1; size: .; V: TRBV7-9; D: .; CDR3: CAGSQGGGYNEQFF; DNA: TGTGCCGGCTCCCAAGGGGGGGGGTACAATGAGCAGTTCTTC